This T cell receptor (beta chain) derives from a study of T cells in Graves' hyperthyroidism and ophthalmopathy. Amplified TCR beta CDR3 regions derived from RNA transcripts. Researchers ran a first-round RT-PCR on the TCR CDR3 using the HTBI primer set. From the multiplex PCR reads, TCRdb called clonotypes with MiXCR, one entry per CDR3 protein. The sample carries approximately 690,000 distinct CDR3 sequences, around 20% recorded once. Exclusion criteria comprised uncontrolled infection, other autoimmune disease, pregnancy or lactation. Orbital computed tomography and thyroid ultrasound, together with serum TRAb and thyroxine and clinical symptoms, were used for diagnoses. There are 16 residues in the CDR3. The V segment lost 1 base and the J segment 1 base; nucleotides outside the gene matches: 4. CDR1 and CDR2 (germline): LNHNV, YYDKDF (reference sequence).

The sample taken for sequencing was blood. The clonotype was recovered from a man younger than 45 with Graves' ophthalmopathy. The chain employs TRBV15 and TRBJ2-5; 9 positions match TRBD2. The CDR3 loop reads CATSRGWREGQETQYF. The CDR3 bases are TGTGCCACCAGCAGAGGATGGCGGGAGGGCCAAGAGACCCAGTACTTC. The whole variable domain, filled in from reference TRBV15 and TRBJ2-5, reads DAMVIQNPRYQVTQFGKPVTLSCSQTLNHNVMYWYQQKSSQAPKLLFHYYDKDFNNEADTPDNFQSRRPNTSFCFLDIRSPGLGDTAMYLCATSRGWREGQETQYFGPGTRLLVL.